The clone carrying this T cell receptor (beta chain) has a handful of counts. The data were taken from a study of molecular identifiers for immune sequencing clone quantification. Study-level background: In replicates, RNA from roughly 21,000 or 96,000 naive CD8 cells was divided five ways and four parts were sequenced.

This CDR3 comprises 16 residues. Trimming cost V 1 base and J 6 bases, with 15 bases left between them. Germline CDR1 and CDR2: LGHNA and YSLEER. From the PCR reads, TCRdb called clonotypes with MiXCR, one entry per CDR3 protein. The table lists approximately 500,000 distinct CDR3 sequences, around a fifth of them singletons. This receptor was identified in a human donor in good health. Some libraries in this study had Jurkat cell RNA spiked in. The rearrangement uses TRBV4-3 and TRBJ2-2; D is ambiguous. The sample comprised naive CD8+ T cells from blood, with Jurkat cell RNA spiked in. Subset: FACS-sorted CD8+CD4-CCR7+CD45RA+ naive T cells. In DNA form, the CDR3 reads TGCGCCAGCAGCCAAGGAGTCGCTACGGTAGCCGGGGAGCTGTTTTTT. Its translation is CASSQGVATVAGELFF.